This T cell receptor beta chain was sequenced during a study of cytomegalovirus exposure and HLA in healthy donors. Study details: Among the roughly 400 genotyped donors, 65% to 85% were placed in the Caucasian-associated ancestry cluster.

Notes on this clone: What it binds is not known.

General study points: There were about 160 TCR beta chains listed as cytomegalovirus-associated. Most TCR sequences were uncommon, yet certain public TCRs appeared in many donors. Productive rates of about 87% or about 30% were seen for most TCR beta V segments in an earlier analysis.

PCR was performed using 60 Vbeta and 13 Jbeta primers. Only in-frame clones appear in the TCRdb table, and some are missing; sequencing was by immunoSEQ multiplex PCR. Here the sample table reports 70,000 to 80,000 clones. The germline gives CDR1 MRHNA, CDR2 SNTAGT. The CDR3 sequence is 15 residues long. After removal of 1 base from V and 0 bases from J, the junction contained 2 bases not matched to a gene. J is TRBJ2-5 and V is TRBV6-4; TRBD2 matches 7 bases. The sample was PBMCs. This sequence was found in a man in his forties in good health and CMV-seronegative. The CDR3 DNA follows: TGTGCCAGCAGTGACTTAGCGGGCCACCAAGAGACCCAGTACTTC. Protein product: CASSDLAGHQETQYF.